A single sample gave rise to the 25 T cell receptor beta chains below, sequenced in a study of CD8+ T cells in alopecia areata. Treatment meaning: oral pan-JAK inhibitor, 5-10 mg twice daily. Extracted RNA was reverse transcribed, and the resulting cDNA served as sequencing template. Repertoires were generated with immunoSEQ multiplex PCR, while TCRdb's copy carries only in-frame clones and drops some. The sample consists of 150,000 to 200,000 clones, roughly 60% of them appearing once. The sequencing used CD4+ T cells sorted from blood, collected at week 24, from a patient treated with tofacitinib. These receptors originate from a human donor with alopecia areata.

The gene calls are TRBV7-9 and TRBJ2-4; D possibly corresponds to TRBD1 (5 bases). The CDR3 has 12 amino acids. CDR1 SEHNR and CDR2 FQNEAQ come from the germline V gene (reference sequence). V lost 0 bases, J lost 15 bases, and 12 bases lay in between. The CDR3 nucleotides are TGTGCCAGCAGCTTAGCGCAGGGTAGTATGTACTTC. It is translated as CASSLAQGSMYF.

Regarding this clone: This specimen includes other DNA sequences encoding the same CDR3. V and J are TRBV29-1 and TRBJ1-5, with 7 bases aligning to TRBD1. CDR3 length: 12 amino acids. After removal of 6 bases from V and 7 bases from J, the junction contained 6 bases not matched to a gene. Germline V gene lookup returns CDR1 SQVTM and CDR2 ANQGSEA. This CDR3 reads CSVLTGSQPQHF. The CDR3 nucleotides are TGCAGCGTCCTGACAGGGTCCCAGCCCCAGCATTTT.

This clone has just a few counts. The gene calls are TRBV7-2 and TRBJ1-5; D is ambiguous. Germline assignment: CDR1 SGHTA and CDR2 FQGNSA. V gave up 5 bases and J gave up 0 bases, with 11 bases separating them. The CDR3 has 15 amino acids. In DNA, the CDR3 is TGTGCCAGCAGCCCTCCGGGGTATAGCAATCAGCCCCAGCATTTT. This gives the protein CASSPPGYSNQPQHF.

This clone was found a few times. V and J are TRBV2 and TRBJ1-1; D uncertain. The CDR3 sequence is 11 residues long. The germline V and J ends were trimmed by 4 bases and 6 bases, with 6 bases remaining between them. Germline V lookup: CDR1 SNHLY, CDR2 FYNNEI. CDR3 sequence (DNA): TGTGCCAGCAGTGCAGGCGCTGAAGCTTTCTTT. Amino acid sequence: CASSAGAEAFF.

Regarding this clone: Other DNA sequences from this sample encode an identical CDR3 as well. V and J are TRBV30 and TRBJ2-7, with unresolved D. The CDR3 runs to 11 residues. V lost 1 base to trimming and J lost 3 bases, with 4 bases between them. Germline V gene lookup returns CDR1 GTSNPN and CDR2 SVGIG (reference sequence). CDR3 protein: CAWSANYEQYF. In DNA, the CDR3 is TGTGCCTGGAGTGCAAACTACGAGCAGTACTTC.

The V gene is TRBV7-2, the J gene TRBJ1-6; D unclear. Germline loops: CDR1 SGHTA, CDR2 FQGNSA. This CDR3 region has 16 residues. Deletions cut 1 base from V and 8 bases from J, with 15 bases between. The CDR3, as DNA: TGTGCCAGCAGCTTAGGAACAGCCCGCAAGGATTCACCCCTCCACTTT. Protein sequence: CASSLGTARKDSPLHF.

The chain is built from TRBV6-5 and TRBJ1-5; D call uncertain. The CDR3 has 16 residues. V dropped 7 bases and J dropped 3 bases, with 19 bases sitting between them. Per the germline V gene, CDR1 is MNHEY and CDR2 is SVGAGI. CDR3 loop: CASISSRQNSNQPQHF. Written as DNA, the CDR3 is TGTGCCAGCATTTCCTCCAGGCAGAACTCCAATCAGCCCCAGCATTTT.

This chain uses TRBV29-1 with TRBJ2-3, with 11 bases matching TRBD1. The CDR3 runs 16 residues. Trimming cost V 1 base and J 2 bases; bases outside gene matches: 5. Looked up from germline, CDR1 is SQVTM and CDR2 is ANQGSEA. The CDR3 sequence: CSVEGGTGGFTDTQYF. DNA for the CDR3: TGCAGCGTTGAAGGGGGGACAGGGGGTTTCACAGATACGCAGTATTTT.

V gene TRBV30 combines with J gene TRBJ2-1; D gene ambiguous. In germline, CDR1 is GTSNPN, CDR2 SVGIG (reference sequence). The CDR3 is 11 amino acids. V lost 2 bases to trimming and J lost 7 bases, with 6 bases between them. The CDR3 loop reads CAWSKENEQFF. The DNA of the CDR3 is TGTGCCTGGAGTAAGGAAAATGAGCAGTTCTTC.

The genes are TRBV20-1 and TRBJ1-2, with D maybe TRBD1 (6 bases). Germline V gene data show CDR1 as DFQATT and CDR2 as SNEGSKA (reference sequence). The CDR3 sequence is 10 residues long. V dropped 3 bases and J dropped 8 bases, with 7 bases sitting between them. CDR3 sequence: CSARGTGYTF. CDR3 nucleotide sequence: TGCAGTGCTAGGGGGACAGGCTACACCTTC.

About this clone: The same CDR3 arises from other DNA sequences in this sample as well. The J gene is TRBJ2-3, the V gene TRBV7-2; the D gene could be TRBD1 or TRBD2 (5 bases each). CDR1 SGHTA and CDR2 FQGNSA come from the germline V gene. This CDR3 comprises 12 residues. V was trimmed by 3 bases and J by 6 bases, leaving 7 bases between them. CDR3: CASSFRGDTQYF. CDR3 nucleotide sequence: TGTGCCAGCAGCTTCCGGGGCGATACGCAGTATTTT.

V usage is TRBV29-1 and J usage is TRBJ1-1; the D gene is possibly TRBD1 (6 bases). The CDR3 covers 17 residues. CDR1 is SQVTM, CDR2 ANQGSEA, per germline. Trimming removed 7 bases from V and 4 bases from J, with 28 bases in between. CDR3 region: CSGTVPKPNQGSTEAFF. The CDR3 DNA follows: TGCAGCGGTACGGTACCAAAACCGAATCAGGGGAGCACTGAAGCTTTCTTT.

The rearrangement uses TRBV6-5 and TRBJ2-1; the D gene is possibly TRBD1 (6 bases). The V gene's germline CDR1 is MNHEY and CDR2 SVGAGI. The CDR3 spans 14 residues. Trimming cost V 6 bases and J 7 bases, with 16 bases left between them. The CDR3 protein is CASRQGRSVNEQFF. In DNA form, the CDR3 reads TGTGCCAGCAGACAGGGACGATCCGTGAATGAGCAGTTCTTC.

This clone was observed a few times. V is TRBV19 and J is TRBJ1-5, with D possibly being TRBD1 (6 bases). V was pared by 4 bases and J by 7 bases, with 20 bases between. Germline V lookup: CDR1 LNHDA, CDR2 SQIVND (reference sequence). This CDR3 contains 16 residues. The CDR3 protein is CASSNPSRGGGQPQHF. CDR3 DNA sequence: TGTGCCAGTAGTAATCCTTCCCGGGGGGGCGGACAGCCCCAGCATTTT.

V gene TRBV4-1 combines with J gene TRBJ1-1; D gene unclear. This CDR3 has 11 residues. V lost 2 bases to trimming and J lost 9 bases, with 7 bases between them. Per germline, CDR1 MGHRA and CDR2 YSYEKL. This chain's CDR3 is CASSQPGKAFF. The CDR3, as DNA: TGCGCCAGCAGCCAACCGGGTAAAGCTTTCTTT.

This clone was seen a few times. CDR3 nucleotides: TGTGCCAGCAGTTACCAAAGCGGGGGCTCCTACAATGAGCAGTTCTTC. This sequence encodes CASSYQSGGSYNEQFF. The chain has TRBV6-6 and TRBJ2-1; TRBD2 aligns across 8 bases. Germline V CDR1 and CDR2: MNHNY, SVGAGI (reference sequence). V shed 2 bases and J 0 bases; nucleotides not matched to a gene: 3. The CDR3 covers 16 residues.

The V call is TRBV2, the J call TRBJ1-1; tentatively, D is TRBD1 (6 bases). CDR1 is SNHLY and CDR2 is FYNNEI in the germline V gene. This CDR3 contains 13 residues. The ends were cut back, 5 bases at V and 3 bases at J, with 10 bases in the middle. CDR3 bases: TGTGCCAGCAGTTATAACAGGGACACTGAAGCTTTCTTT. Amino acid sequence: CASSYNRDTEAFF.

V usage is TRBV4-3 and J usage is TRBJ2-2; unclear D gene. There are 15 residues in the CDR3. CDR1 is LGHNA and CDR2 is YSLEER in the germline V gene. Trimming shortened V by 0 bases and J by 6 bases, and 11 bases separated the two germline ends. The CDR3 is CASSQDPRAPGELFF. The CDR3 DNA is TGCGCCAGCAGCCAAGATCCCCGAGCCCCCGGGGAGCTGTTTTTT.

The chain uses TRBV30 and TRBJ1-2; 7 nucleotides match TRBD1. CDR1 is GTSNPN and CDR2 is SVGIG in the germline V gene (reference sequence). The CDR3 covers 13 residues. Germline trimming cut 0 bases from V and 7 bases from J; bases unmatched to any gene: 5. CDR3 sequence reads: CAWSVRAGGGYTF. The CDR3 DNA reads as TGTGCCTGGAGTGTAAGGGCAGGGGGTGGCTACACCTTC.

The chain links TRBV10-1 to TRBJ2-6, with 7 positions matching TRBD1. The CDR3 is 18 amino acids. V lost 10 bases, J lost 0 bases, and 15 bases stayed unmatched. Germline-derived CDR1 and CDR2 are WNHNN and SYGVQD (reference sequence). The CDR3 region is CAIFDRDSEFSGANVLTF. Here the CDR3 DNA reads TGCGCCATTTTCGACCGGGACAGCGAGTTCTCTGGGGCCAACGTCCTGACTTTC.

This clone has only a few counts. This chain links TRBV9 with TRBJ1-1; tentative D call: TRBD1 (6 bases). Between the trimmed V and J ends, which lost 0 bases and 0 bases, there was a span of 9 bases. The germline CDR1 and CDR2 sequences are SGDLS and YYNGEE. This CDR3 spans 15 amino acids. The CDR3 DNA reads TGTGCCAGCAGCGTAGCAGGGGCTCTGAACACTGAAGCTTTCTTT. It translates to CASSVAGALNTEAFF.

This chain links TRBV19 with TRBJ2-5, with 7 nucleotides matching TRBD1. The CDR3 extends over 12 amino acids. Per the germline V gene, CDR1 is LNHDA and CDR2 is SQIVND (reference sequence). The V gene end was trimmed by 8 bases and the J gene end by 4 bases; junction bases not matched to a gene: 4. As DNA, the CDR3 is TGTGCCAGTGGACAGGTCGCAGAGACCCAGTACTTC. As protein: CASGQVAETQYF.

The chain is built from TRBV5-1 and TRBJ1-2; D is undetermined. The V end was cut by 0 bases, the J end by 6 bases, with 15 bases between. This CDR3 spans 15 amino acids. Germline values: CDR1 SGHRS, CDR2 YFSETQ. In nucleotides, the CDR3 is TGCGCCAGCAGCTTGGGGCCGACGGAGAGGGATGGCTACACCTTC. It translates to CASSLGPTERDGYTF.

The CDR3 nucleotides are TGTGCCAGCAGCGTGGGGTACCAGAACGCTGCTTTCTTT. Residues: CASSVGYQNAAFF. The J gene is TRBJ1-1, the V gene TRBV9; the D is unclear. The V gene lost 2 bases and the J gene lost 11 bases, with 16 bases spanning the gap. The CDR3 covers 13 residues. CDR1 SGDLS and CDR2 YYNGEE come from the germline V gene.

The chain has TRBV19 and TRBJ2-5; D perhaps matches TRBD1 (6 bases). V was trimmed by 7 bases and J by 1 base, leaving 13 bases between them. Germline V gives CDR1 LNHDA, CDR2 SQIVND (reference sequence). The CDR3 runs 14 residues. The CDR3 coding sequence is TGTGCCAGTACGGACAGCATGATCCAAGAGACCCAGTACTTC. As protein: CASTDSMIQETQYF.